Presented here are 3 T cell receptor beta chains from one specimen sequenced in a study of T cell clusters in autoimmune cytopenias. TRB amplification used 250 ng of peripheral blood genomic DNA. TRB rearrangements were amplified by touch-down multiplex PCR with mixed TRB-A/B primers. TCRdb re-called the multiplex PCR reads, yielding one record per CDR3 amino acid sequence without DNA. The listing records some 11,000 distinct CDR3 sequences. In addition, the sample was reused for a study of T cell repertoires in aging, cancer and after chemotherapy.

Sequencing was performed on peripheral blood. Receptor source: a human donor in good health.

The rearrangement joins TRBV30 to TRBJ1-5. CDR3 length: 14 residues. Germline V lookup: CDR1 GTSNPN, CDR2 SVGIG (reference sequence). The chain's CDR3 is CAWSVLPKNQPQHF.

This clonotype ranks as medium-sized in terms of frequency. CDR3 amino acids: CASSLGGQEEDIQYF. The gene calls are TRBV5-6 and TRBJ2-4; TCRdb proposes TRBD1, but this gene call is untestable without DNA. The CDR3 contains 15 residues. CDR1 and CDR2 (germline): SGHDT, YYEEEE.

Its frequency marks this clonotype as medium-sized. The chain uses TRBV19 and TRBJ2-1; as DNA is missing, the TRBD2 call by TCRdb cannot be tested. Germline V gives CDR1 LNHDA, CDR2 SQIVND (reference sequence). The CDR3 runs 20 residues. The CDR3 sequence is CASSIDLWTSGEGSYNEQFF.